The 25 T cell receptor beta chains below all came from one sample that was sequenced in a study of T-cell reconstitution after alpha-beta-depleted transplantation in children. Construction of the TCRbeta library involved unique molecular identifiers. TCRdb fed the PCR reads into MiXCR, producing one record per CDR3 protein. The repertoire holds more than 200,000 distinct CDR3 sequences, with about a sixth as singletons. Sequencing was performed on PBMCs, mostly from graft donor cells, taken 360 days after TCRalphabeta/CD19-depleted stem cell transplant. The source of these receptors is a male patient aged 2 to 10 who had a stem cell transplant for acute lymphoblastic leukemia, so the T cells may come from the graft donor.

V usage is TRBV9 and J usage is TRBJ2-1; perhaps TRBD2 as D (6 bases). There are 13 residues in the CDR3. Germline lookup yields CDR1 SGDLS and CDR2 YYNGEE. V lost 4 bases and J 10 bases, leaving 15 bases between the germline ends. The CDR3 region has the DNA TGTGCCAGCAGCCCCGGGGGATTCCGGGAGCAGTTCTTC. Protein sequence: CASSPGGFREQFF.

This clonotype was recorded at least ten times. The V gene is TRBV12-3 or TRBV12-4, the J gene TRBJ2-1; 10 bases match TRBD2. CDR3 length: 16 amino acids. The V and J ends lost 4 bases and 4 bases, in that order; junction bases with no gene match: 7. Here the CDR3 DNA reads TGTGCCAGCAGTTCCATTAGCGGGAGGCGATACAATGAGCAGTTCTTC. Residues: CASSSISGRRYNEQFF.

This clonotype was seen a handful of times. V gene TRBV6-2 or TRBV6-3 combines with J gene TRBJ2-1; TRBD1 matches 9 bases. The V segment lost 5 bases and the J segment 3 bases; nucleotides outside the gene matches: 14. The germline CDR1 and CDR2 sequences are MNHEY and SVGEGT. The CDR3 spans 18 residues. CDR3 in amino acids: CASSTGPMTGGCYNEQFF. In nucleotides, the CDR3 is TGTGCCAGCAGTACGGGCCCTATGACAGGGGGGTGCTACAATGAGCAGTTCTTC.

V usage is TRBV5-1 and J usage is TRBJ1-1; a possible D gene is TRBD1 (6 bases). Germline V CDR1 and CDR2: SGHRS, YFSETQ. V lost 9 bases and J 3 bases, leaving 21 bases between the germline ends. There are 15 residues in the CDR3. The chain's CDR3 is CATLQLGGADTEAFF. The CDR3 bases are TGCGCCACTCTACAATTGGGGGGCGCGGACACTGAAGCTTTCTTT.

The chain couples TRBV5-1 to TRBJ2-1, with 10 bases matching TRBD2. This CDR3 contains 16 residues. Germline trimming cut 4 bases from V and 1 base from J; bases unmatched to any gene: 5. The germline gives CDR1 SGHRS, CDR2 YFSETQ. The CDR3 DNA sequence: TGCGCCAGCAGCCGGCAGCGGGGGGGATCCTACAATGAGCAGTTCTTC. Its translation: CASSRQRGGSYNEQFF.

This clonotype was found once. The rearrangement links TRBV28 to TRBJ2-7; TRBD1 might be the D (6 bases). From germline, CDR1 is MDHEN and CDR2 SYDVKM. The CDR3 sequence is 13 residues long. Trimming removed 11 bases at V and 0 bases at J, with 14 bases between. The CDR3 here is CAAQGGGSYEQYF. DNA for the CDR3: TGTGCCGCTCAAGGGGGTGGCTCCTACGAGCAGTACTTC.

This clonotype was seen a few times. This chain connects TRBV28 to TRBJ2-7, with D possibly TRBD2 on 6 matching bases. The V and J ends lost 3 bases and 6 bases respectively, with 18 bases between them. This CDR3 has 15 residues. In germline, CDR1 is MDHEN, CDR2 SYDVKM. The chain's CDR3 is CASSFTGEGSGEQYF. The CDR3 DNA reads TGTGCCAGCAGTTTTACGGGAGAAGGGTCCGGCGAGCAGTACTTC.

This clonotype was seen a few times. One end of the junction is discordant with germline, which a read error may explain. The chain combines TRBV7-7 with TRBJ2-2; 7 bases line up with TRBD1. Germline CDR1 is SSHAT and CDR2 is FNYEAQ (reference sequence). The CDR3 contains 15 residues. The DNA for the CDR3 is TGTGCTAGCAGCCCCCAACAGGGGTGGGGAGGGGAGCTGTTTTTT. Residues: CASSPQQGWGGELFF. Full variable domain (rest looked up from reference TRBV7-7 and TRBJ2-2): GAGVSQSPRYKVTKRGQDVTLRCDPISSHATLYWYQQALGQGPEFLTYFNYEAQPDKSGLPSDRFSAERPEGSISTLTIQRTEQRDSAMYRCASSPQQGWGGELFFGEGSRLTVL.

J is TRBJ2-7 and V is TRBV20-1, with TRBD1 matching 11 bases. J was trimmed by 2 bases and V by 6 bases; bases with no gene match: 9. In germline, CDR1 is DFQATT, CDR2 SNEGSKA (reference sequence). This CDR3 comprises 15 residues. The DNA of the CDR3 is TGCAGTGCCCTTAACCTGGACAGGGGGCCCTACGAGCAGTACTTC. Translated: CSALNLDRGPYEQYF.

This chain uses TRBV5-6 with TRBJ2-1; D gene uncertain. CDR3 size: 12 residues. The V gene's germline CDR1 is SGHDT and CDR2 YYEEEE. Trimming removed 1 base at V and 8 bases at J, with 7 bases between. The CDR3 here is CASSLFFYEQFF. The CDR3 region has the DNA TGTGCCAGCAGCTTGTTTTTCTATGAGCAGTTCTTC.

This clonotype appeared a few times. The rearrangement joins TRBV11-2 to TRBJ1-4; TRBD1 is a possible D gene (5 bases). This CDR3 contains 20 residues. From germline, CDR1 is SGHAT and CDR2 FQNNGV. V was cut by 1 base and J by 0 bases, with 21 bases left in between. The CDR3 DNA sequence: TGTGCCAGCAGCTTAGGGTGGGCGGGGCGGATCCCCGCAACTAATGAAAAACTGTTTTTT. This encodes CASSLGWAGRIPATNEKLFF.

This clonotype was seen repeatedly, ten times or more. The chain is built from TRBV7-2 and TRBJ1-5; D call uncertain. Germline V gives CDR1 SGHTA, CDR2 FQGNSA. This CDR3 has 15 amino acids. Trimming shortened V by 2 bases and J by 4 bases, and 12 bases separated the two germline ends. Here the CDR3 reads CASSLSAALNQPQHF. CDR3 coding DNA: TGTGCCAGCAGCTTATCCGCAGCCTTAAATCAGCCCCAGCATTTT.

The chain carries TRBV12-3 or TRBV12-4 and TRBJ1-2; perhaps TRBD1 as D (5 bases). Trimming stripped 4 bases from V and 8 bases from J, with 14 bases between. The CDR3 sequence is 13 residues long. The CDR3 coding sequence is TGTGCCAGCAGTTATGGACCGGGGGAAGGCTACACCTTC. This gives the protein CASSYGPGEGYTF.

The chain links TRBV5-1 to TRBJ1-1; no reliable D call. Germline values: CDR1 SGHRS, CDR2 YFSETQ. The CDR3 is made up of 14 amino acids. Deletions cut 5 bases from V and 2 bases from J, with 13 bases between. The CDR3 nucleotides are TGCGCCAGCAGGGAGGGTCGAAGTAACACTGAAGCTTTCTTT. Protein product: CASREGRSNTEAFF. The variable domain in full, with the rest retrieved from reference TRBV5-1 and TRBJ1-1, is KAGVTQTPRYLIKTRGQQVTLSCSPISGHRSVSWYQQTPGQGLQFLFEYFSETQRNKGNFPGRFSGRQFSNSRSEMNVSTLELGDSALYLCASREGRSNTEAFFGQGTRLTVV.

This clonotype was seen a few times. The chain combines TRBV29-1 with TRBJ2-6, with no clear D. Germline CDR1 is SQVTM and CDR2 is ANQGSEA. The CDR3 has 17 residues. Trimming removed 2 bases at V and 1 base at J, with 15 bases between. DNA for the CDR3: TGCAGCGTTGAATTTTGGGAAAAGCATTCTGGGGCCAACGTCCTGACTTTC. This codes for CSVEFWEKHSGANVLTF.

In its sample, this clonotype was seen many times. J is TRBJ2-2 and V is TRBV27, with 9 positions matching TRBD1. Germline CDR1 is MNHEY and CDR2 is SMNVEV (reference sequence). V was clipped by 6 bases and J by 4 bases; unmatched bases: 3. There are 14 residues in the CDR3. The CDR3 is CASRLTGGTGELFF. The CDR3 DNA sequence: TGTGCCAGCAGACTGACAGGGGGCACCGGGGAGCTGTTTTTT.

CDR3 sequence (DNA): TGCGCCAGCAGCCAAGTCTTTGCGGGGGTGGCTAACTATGGCTACACCTTC. The encoded protein is CASSQVFAGVANYGYTF. V and J are TRBV4-3 and TRBJ1-2; D is perhaps TRBD1 (5 bases). The length of the CDR3 is 17 residues. V was clipped by 1 base and J by 0 bases, with 15 bases between them. Looked up from germline, CDR1 is LGHNA and CDR2 is YSLEER.

V usage is TRBV27 and J usage is TRBJ2-7, with D perhaps TRBD1 or TRBD2 (5 bases each). With 3 bases removed from V and 4 bases from J, the gap between germline ends came to 10 bases. This CDR3 has 13 amino acids. Germline V gene lookup returns CDR1 MNHEY and CDR2 SMNVEV (reference sequence). This CDR3 reads CASSLGVQYEQYF. The CDR3 DNA is TGTGCCAGCAGTTTGGGGGTGCAGTACGAGCAGTACTTC.

The sample holds a few counts of this clonotype. J is TRBJ2-3 and V is TRBV20-1; 7 positions match TRBD2. Germline V lookup: CDR1 DFQATT, CDR2 SNEGSKA (reference sequence). The CDR3 spans 17 residues. With V trimmed by 2 bases and J by 0 bases, 11 bases remained unmatched. In nucleotides, the CDR3 is TGCAGTGCTAGAAGTTTCCCGGGACTAACTAGCACAGATACGCAGTATTTT. Amino acid sequence: CSARSFPGLTSTDTQYF.

This clonotype has only a few counts. This CDR3 is CASSLVPGEDGEKLFF. The CDR3 DNA reads TGTGCCAGCAGCTTGGTTCCAGGGGAGGACGGTGAAAAACTGTTTTTT. V gene TRBV7-6 combines with J gene TRBJ1-4, with a tentative D call TRBD1 (6 bases). V was shortened by 3 bases and J by 7 bases, with 18 bases between the two germline ends. Germline assignment: CDR1 SGHVS and CDR2 FNYEAQ. The CDR3 runs to 16 residues.

In this sample, this clonotype turned up a few times. This chain connects TRBV20-1 to TRBJ2-1; D remains unclear. V was trimmed by 2 bases and J by 0 bases, leaving 11 bases between them. CDR3 length equals 15 residues. Germline values: CDR1 DFQATT, CDR2 SNEGSKA (reference sequence). The CDR3 loop reads CSARSGGRSYNEQFF. The CDR3 DNA reads as TGCAGTGCTAGATCGGGCGGCCGCTCCTACAATGAGCAGTTCTTC.

The chain combines TRBV20-1 with TRBJ1-4; D remains unclear. CDR1 is DFQATT, CDR2 SNEGSKA, per germline (reference sequence). The ends were cut back, 0 bases at V and 4 bases at J, with 12 bases in the middle. The CDR3 has 15 amino acids. The CDR3: CSARENSGHNEKLFF. CDR3 in DNA: TGCAGTGCTAGAGAAAACTCGGGTCATAATGAAAAACTGTTTTTT.

A single count supports this clonotype. The V and J genes are TRBV27 and TRBJ2-1, with 7 bases that match TRBD1. CDR3 size: 15 residues. CDR1 is MNHEY, CDR2 SMNVEV, per germline (reference sequence). Germline trimming cut 3 bases from V and 10 bases from J; bases unmatched to any gene: 12. CDR3 sequence reads: CASSFLLGGLWEQFF. The DNA of the CDR3 is TGTGCCAGCAGTTTCCTGTTAGGGGGCTTATGGGAGCAGTTCTTC.

This clonotype was counted a few times. The chain links TRBV29-1 to TRBJ2-7; D is unresolved. Trimming removed 6 bases at V and 1 base at J, with 10 bases between. This CDR3 contains 12 residues. Per germline, CDR1 SQVTM and CDR2 ANQGSEA. CDR3 loop: CSVQVGSYEQYF. Here the CDR3 DNA reads TGCAGCGTCCAGGTAGGGTCCTACGAGCAGTACTTC.

The J gene is TRBJ2-1, the V gene TRBV4-3, with 10 bases identical to TRBD1. There are 15 residues in the CDR3. Germline V gives CDR1 LGHNA, CDR2 YSLEER. The V segment lost 5 bases and the J segment 4 bases; nucleotides outside the gene matches: 5. CDR3 in DNA: TGCGCCAGCAGCACCGGGACAGGGGTTTACAATGAGCAGTTCTTC. The encoded protein is CASSTGTGVYNEQFF.